This T cell receptor (beta chain) was identified in a study of blood T cells in healthy people across ages. Using a J-beta primer mix together with a sample-barcoded 5' primer, a second PCR was run for about 6 to 12 cycles. MiXCR, applied by TCRdb to the 5' RACE reads, yields one record per CDR3 protein. This table has about 1,600,000 distinct CDR3 sequences, roughly 40% appearing once. Trimming took 4 bases from V and 3 from J, leaving 7 bases between them. The CDR3 spans 12 residues. In germline, CDR1 is ENHRY, CDR2 SYGVKD. Isolating PBMCs gave at least 6.5 million of these cells per sample. Total RNA amounts of at least 5 micrograms were extracted per sample. This clonotype was observed a few times.

The specimen was blood. The genes are TRBV10-3 and TRBJ2-7; D is uncertain. The clonotype originates from a woman aged 18 to 35 in good health. CDR3 DNA: TGTGCCATCAGTGTGGTTGGCTACGAGCAGTACTTC. This translates into CAISVVGYEQYF.